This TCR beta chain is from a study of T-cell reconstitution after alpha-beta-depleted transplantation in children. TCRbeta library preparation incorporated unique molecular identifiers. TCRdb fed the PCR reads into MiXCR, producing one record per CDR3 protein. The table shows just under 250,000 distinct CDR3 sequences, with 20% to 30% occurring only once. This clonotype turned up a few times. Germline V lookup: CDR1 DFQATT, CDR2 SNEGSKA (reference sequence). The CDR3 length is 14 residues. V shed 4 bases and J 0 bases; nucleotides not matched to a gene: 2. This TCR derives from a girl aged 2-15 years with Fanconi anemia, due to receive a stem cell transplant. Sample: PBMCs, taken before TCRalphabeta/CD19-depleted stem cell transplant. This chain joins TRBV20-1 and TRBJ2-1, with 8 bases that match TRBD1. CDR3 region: CSAIGTGSYNEQFF. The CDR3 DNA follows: TGCAGTGCTATTGGGACAGGCTCCTACAATGAGCAGTTCTTC.